The text below deals with one TCR beta chain. Its specificity is unknown. This specimen comes from a study of blood T cells in healthy people across ages. This CDR3 spans 16 amino acids. J lost 4 bases, V lost 4 bases, and 11 bases had no gene match. Per germline, CDR1 LNHDA and CDR2 SQIVND (reference sequence). Then a second PCR, running about 6 to 12 cycles, was carried out with a sample-barcoded 5' primer and a J-beta primer mix. From the 5' RACE reads, TCRdb called clonotypes with MiXCR, one entry per CDR3 protein. The sample holds approximately 770,000 distinct CDR3 sequences, roughly 64% seen once. Extraction yielded at least 5 micrograms of total RNA per sample. Study results and limitations: Naive CD4+ cell counts and diversity both ran higher in long-lived than in aged donors. Estimates of diversity drawn from one million T cells were considered underestimates.

The TCR originated in a young man in good health. Sequences were obtained from blood. The chain combines TRBV19 with TRBJ1-1, with 8 bases fitting TRBD1. The CDR3 reads CASSTPQTGVATEAFF. The CDR3 DNA is TGTGCCAGTAGTACTCCCCAGACAGGGGTGGCCACTGAAGCTTTCTTT.